A selection of T cell receptor beta chains follows, all from one sample in a study of tumour-infiltrating T cells in Burkitt lymphoma. Libraries were prepared by immunoSEQ multiplex PCR; TCRdb keeps only in-frame clonotypes and omits some of them. The sample records 4,500 to 6,000 clones, about 13% being singletons. The sequencing input was tumor tissue. These receptors came from a human donor with Burkitt lymphoma. Both conserved end residues are trimmed from each CDR3.

V	J	CDR3
TRBV5-6	TRBJ2-3	ASSPLAGGTDTQY
TRBV11-2	TRBJ2-3	ASRLDGARDTQY
TRBV9	TRBJ2-1	ASSPRGSGVNEQF
TRBV18	TRBJ2-7	ASSPNRPYEQY
TRBV5-1	TRBJ1-1	ASSLGLANTEAF
TRBV4-3	TRBJ2-5	ASSQGEADLETQY
TRBV13	TRBJ2-5	ASSPGYGRQETQY
TRBV2	TRBJ2-5	ASSGGLAGGQETQY
TRBV30	TRBJ1-1	AWRAGGVVEAF
TRBV6-5	TRBJ2-7	ASSGPGTGNYEQY
TRBV18	TRBJ1-2	ASSQDSYGYT
TRBV7-2	TRBJ2-1	ASSLRSSGRVYNEQF
TRBV28	TRBJ1-2	ASSLGGIYGYT
TRBV6-5	TRBJ2-5	ASSNGRTAKETQY
TRBV11-1	TRBJ1-2	ASSLAGGPYGYT
TRBV5-1	TRBJ1-6	ASSIPTGQGGGSPLH
TRBV7-6	TRBJ2-5	ASSVPLQAPRETQY
TRBV7-9	TRBJ1-2	AITAGGSIGGYT
TRBV29-1	TRBJ2-1	RMTGVGNEQF
TRBV5-3	TRBJ2-3	ARSFCSTDTQY
TRBV29-1	TRBJ1-2	SVAVRGFNYGYT
TRBV7-2	TRBJ1-6	ASSLDETGVYSPLH
TRBV28	TRBJ1-2	ASRPAGINYGYT
TRBV19	TRBJ2-1	ASSIIETGDDNEQF
TRBV5-1	TRBJ2-5	ASSLAGDLTSETQY
TRBV13	TRBJ2-7	ATGRRASYEQY
TRBV28	TRBJ2-1	ASRMGLAGDDEQF
TRBV5-4	TRBJ1-4	ASSLGQGAGEKLF
TRBV7-3	TRBJ2-7	ASSSNPDRVRIPYEQY
TRBV9	TRBJ2-2	ASSVGGRQGTGELF
TRBV4-1	TRBJ1-1	ASSQDFGGRPPVLEAF
TRBV7-2	TRBJ2-7	ASSLEERGYEQY
TRBV11-1	TRBJ2-3	ASSLNRRSTDTQY
TRBV6-5	TRBJ2-7	ASSYSGRWSYEQY
TRBV19	TRBJ2-1	ASSMDFAYNEQF
TRBV4-1	TRBJ2-5	ASSPLDTDGKETQY
TRBV27	TRBJ1-2	ASRPGTAFRGGYT
TRBV5-1	TRBJ1-3	ASSLSRAGLNGNTIY
TRBV2	TRBJ2-7	ASRGLKQY
TRBV28	TRBJ2-5	ASSWWLAELLFQETQY
TRBV28	TRBJ1-2	ASSLGRGRYYGYT
TRBV28	TRBJ2-7	ASSFLQGDYEQY
TRBV18	TRBJ2-1	ASSPPGASYNEQF
TRBV27	TRBJ1-5	ASSSPPSVNPNQPQH
TRBV28	TRBJ1-5	ASSSYRNQPQH
TRBV28	TRBJ1-2	ASRFRTGRGYGYT
TRBV7-9	TRBJ1-6	ASSLGQGVNSPLH
TRBV4-1	TRBJ2-5	ASSQGEADLETQY
TRBV30	TRBJ1-6	ASTTGVNSPLH
TRBV27	TRBJ2-7	ATPAGKSEQY
TRBV4-3	TRBJ1-1	ASSQDREGSTEAF
TRBV7-2	TRBJ2-3	ASSLSGSGFSTDTQY
TRBV5-6	TRBJ2-5	ANSLPVGETQY